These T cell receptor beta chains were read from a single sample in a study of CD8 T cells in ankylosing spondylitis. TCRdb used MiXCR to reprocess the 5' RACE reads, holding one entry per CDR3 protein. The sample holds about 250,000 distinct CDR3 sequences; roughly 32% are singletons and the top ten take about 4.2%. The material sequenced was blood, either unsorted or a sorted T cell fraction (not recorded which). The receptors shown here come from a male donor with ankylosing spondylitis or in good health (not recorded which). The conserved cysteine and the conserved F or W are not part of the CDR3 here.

ASSPRQMETQY	TRBV18	TRBJ2-5
ASSQGTTPYEQY	TRBV3-1	TRBJ2-7
ASRDPAYEQY	TRBV27	TRBJ2-7
ASRPNRGLVTEAF	TRBV12-3/TRBV12-4	TRBJ1-1
ASSFLKDRNEQF	TRBV12-3/TRBV12-4	TRBJ2-1
ASSLALKGTGELF	TRBV7-9	TRBJ2-2
SVTGTGIYGYT	TRBV29-1	TRBJ1-2
ASSTSGGYEQY	TRBV12-3/TRBV12-4	TRBJ2-7
ASSRLADTQY	TRBV6-6	TRBJ2-3
ASRPGGTASTQETQY	TRBV12-3/TRBV12-4	TRBJ2-5
SAVTVSSGNTIY	TRBV20-1	TRBJ1-3
ASSLEGGKDTEAF	TRBV5-1	TRBJ1-1
ASSFSGGASNEQF	TRBV12-3/TRBV12-4	TRBJ2-1
ASSTDREETQY	TRBV11-1	TRBJ2-5
ASSPGTFQETQY	TRBV3-1	TRBJ2-5
ASSRGPGVRDGYT	TRBV28	TRBJ1-2
ASRNPPGDLNYEQY	TRBV28	TRBJ2-7
AISESDVAYEQY	TRBV10-3	TRBJ2-7
SARDLSEKLF	TRBV20-1	TRBJ1-4
ASSLGAGGYT	TRBV5-5	TRBJ1-2
AISGQVSDYGYT	TRBV10-3	TRBJ1-2
AISVTVIRGSTDTQY	TRBV10-3	TRBJ2-3
ASRGTSGAYEQY	TRBV2	TRBJ2-7
AGKRGVDTEAF	TRBV12-3/TRBV12-4	TRBJ1-1
SAPGQGTGELF	TRBV20-1	TRBJ2-2
ASSEVYNEQF	TRBV12-3/TRBV12-4	TRBJ2-1
ASIRALGTYEQY	TRBV5-6	TRBJ2-7
ASSFMMPGETQY	TRBV12-3/TRBV12-4	TRBJ2-5
SARDGSASSYEQY	TRBV20-1	TRBJ2-7
ASSLLGDSYEQY	TRBV5-4	TRBJ2-7
ASSWSIITDTQY	TRBV5-1	TRBJ2-3
ASILRGVGDEQF	TRBV5-5	TRBJ2-1
ASSFETRAGSNQPQH	TRBV5-1	TRBJ1-5
ASSPLGGPTDTEAF	TRBV19	TRBJ1-1
SARGHQGTVEQY	TRBV29-1	TRBJ2-7
SARLGVGVETQY	TRBV20-1	TRBJ2-5
ASSYRRQYNEQF	TRBV5-1	TRBJ2-1
ASSPGGIYGETQY	TRBV5-1	TRBJ2-5
ASSPMGDEQY	TRBV6-2/TRBV6-3	TRBJ2-7
ASSQDGRLYEQY	TRBV3-1	TRBJ2-7
ASSARLAGKSYEQY	TRBV7-9	TRBJ2-7
ASSWETTNTGELF	TRBV12-3/TRBV12-4	TRBJ2-2
SPGDGGLGGYT	TRBV20-1	TRBJ1-2
ASSLGTGTYNEQF	TRBV5-6	TRBJ2-1
ATSDLGPNYNEQF	TRBV24-1	TRBJ2-1
ASSSSGVGYNEQF	TRBV13	TRBJ2-1
ASSTQGNEQF	TRBV5-1	TRBJ2-1
ASSQEKARVETQY	TRBV3-1	TRBJ2-5
ATSTRHPSGANVLT	TRBV15	TRBJ2-6